This T cell receptor (beta chain) was obtained from a study of T cells in Graves' hyperthyroidism and ophthalmopathy. Looking at the study overall: Peripheral blood was taken when the disease was first diagnosed, before any treatment began.

TCR beta CDR3 regions were amplified from RNA transcripts. TCR CDR3 regions were first amplified by RT-PCR with HTBI primers. TCRdb itself ran the multiplex PCR reads through MiXCR, one entry per CDR3 protein. Among a few hundred thousand distinct CDR3 sequences listed, roughly 15% were seen once. The diagnostic basis comprised clinical symptoms, serum thyroxine and TRAb, thyroid ultrasound and orbital computed tomography. Study results and caveats: Ophthalmopathy prediction by the model preceded onset by a median approximately 6.9 months. The authors' 13 V-J model separated ophthalmopathy from stable hyperthyroidism.

This clonotype was observed at least ten times. Its cognate antigen is unknown. The clonotype comes from a woman between 40 and 50 years old with Graves' ophthalmopathy. Sequenced sample: blood.

CDR3 residues: CASSLEGGKGGYTF. Here the CDR3 DNA reads TGCGCCAGCAGCTTGGAAGGCGGGAAGGGCGGCTACACCTTC. J is TRBJ1-2 and V is TRBV5-1; D remains unclear. CDR3 length equals 14 residues. V lost 0 bases, J lost 8 bases, and 14 bases lay in between. Germline-derived CDR1 and CDR2 are SGHRS and YFSETQ.